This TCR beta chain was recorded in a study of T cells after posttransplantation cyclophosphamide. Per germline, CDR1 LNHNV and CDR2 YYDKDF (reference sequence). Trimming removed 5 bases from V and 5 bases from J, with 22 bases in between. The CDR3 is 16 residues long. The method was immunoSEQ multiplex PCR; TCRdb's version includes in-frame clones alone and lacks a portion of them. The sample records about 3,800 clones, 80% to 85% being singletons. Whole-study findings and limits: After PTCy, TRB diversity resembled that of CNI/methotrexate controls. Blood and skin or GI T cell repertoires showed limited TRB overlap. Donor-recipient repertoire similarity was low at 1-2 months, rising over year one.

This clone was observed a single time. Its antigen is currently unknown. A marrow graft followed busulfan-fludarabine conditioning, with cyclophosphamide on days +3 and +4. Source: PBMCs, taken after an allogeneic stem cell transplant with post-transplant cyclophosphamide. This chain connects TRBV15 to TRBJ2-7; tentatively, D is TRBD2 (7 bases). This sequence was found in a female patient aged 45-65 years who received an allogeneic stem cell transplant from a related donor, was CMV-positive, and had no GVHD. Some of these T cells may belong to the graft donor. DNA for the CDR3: TGTGCCACCAGCGAAGGAGGCCCGGGGGGCATCGACGAGCAGTACTTC. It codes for CATSEGGPGGIDEQYF.